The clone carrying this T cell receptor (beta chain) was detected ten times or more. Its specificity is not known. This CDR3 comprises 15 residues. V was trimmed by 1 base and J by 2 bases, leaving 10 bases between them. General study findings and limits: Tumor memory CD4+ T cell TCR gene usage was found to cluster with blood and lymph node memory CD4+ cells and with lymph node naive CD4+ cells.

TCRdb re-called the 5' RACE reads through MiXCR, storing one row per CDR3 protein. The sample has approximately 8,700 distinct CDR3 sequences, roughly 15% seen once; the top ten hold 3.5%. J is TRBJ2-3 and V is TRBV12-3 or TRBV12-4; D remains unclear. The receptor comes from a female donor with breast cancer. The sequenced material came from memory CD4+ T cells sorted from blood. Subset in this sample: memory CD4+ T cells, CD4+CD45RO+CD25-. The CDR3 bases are TGTGCCAGCAGTTTAGGTCAGGCGATCACAGATACGCAGTATTTT. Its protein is CASSLGQAITDTQYF.